This TCR beta chain was sequenced during a study of blood T cell repertoires in COVID-19. Study background: Nucleic acid was either cDNA or gDNA, and it came from T cells, B-cell-depleted T cells, or PBMCs.

The authors' processing: By means of reference gene primer amplification, nucleated cell counts were estimated. The assay was immunoSEQ multiplex PCR, and TCRdb's table has in-frame clones only and misses some. V, J and clone size are those of that table, while D and trimming were read from the DNA. The sample has over 250,000 clones, over 70% seen once; the top ten hold about 3.1%. Germline V gene sequence: CDR1 MNHEY, CDR2 SVGEGT. Trimming removed 2 bases at V and 4 bases at J, with 11 bases between. This CDR3 has 14 amino acids. The sequenced sample consisted of peripheral blood. V gene TRBV6-2 or TRBV6-3 combines with J gene TRBJ1-2; D gene uncertain. This TCR came from an elderly woman with acute or convalescent COVID-19. The CDR3: CASSYASTSYGYTF. CDR3 coding DNA: TGTGCCAGCAGTTACGCGTCGACTTCCTATGGCTACACCTTC.